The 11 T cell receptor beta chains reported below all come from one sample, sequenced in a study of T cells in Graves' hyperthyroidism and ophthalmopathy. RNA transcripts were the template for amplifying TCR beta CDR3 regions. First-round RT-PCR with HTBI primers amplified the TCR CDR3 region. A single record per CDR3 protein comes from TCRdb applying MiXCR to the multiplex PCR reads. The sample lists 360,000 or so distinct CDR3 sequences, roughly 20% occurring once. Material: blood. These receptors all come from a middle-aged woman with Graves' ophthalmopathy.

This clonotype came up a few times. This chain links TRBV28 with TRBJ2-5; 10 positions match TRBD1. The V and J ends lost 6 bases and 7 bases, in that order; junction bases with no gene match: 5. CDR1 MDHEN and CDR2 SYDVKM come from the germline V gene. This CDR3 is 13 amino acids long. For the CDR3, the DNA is TGTGCCAGCAGGGGACAGGGGAGGGGGACCCAGTACTTC. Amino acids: CASRGQGRGTQYF.

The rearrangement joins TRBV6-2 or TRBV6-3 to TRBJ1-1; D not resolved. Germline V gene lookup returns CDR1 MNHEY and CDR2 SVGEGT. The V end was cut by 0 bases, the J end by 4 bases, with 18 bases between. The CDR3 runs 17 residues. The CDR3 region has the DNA TGTGCCAGCAGTTACTCCCTCGGGAAGGTGTTGTTCACTGAAGCTTTCTTT. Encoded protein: CASSYSLGKVLFTEAFF.

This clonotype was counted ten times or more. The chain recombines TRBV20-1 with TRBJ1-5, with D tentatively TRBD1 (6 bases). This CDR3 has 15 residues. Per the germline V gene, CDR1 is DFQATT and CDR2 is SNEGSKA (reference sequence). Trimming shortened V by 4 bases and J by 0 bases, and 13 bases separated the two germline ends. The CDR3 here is CSATRDIHSNQPQHF. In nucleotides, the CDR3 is TGCAGTGCTACCCGGGACATACATAGCAATCAGCCCCAGCATTTT.

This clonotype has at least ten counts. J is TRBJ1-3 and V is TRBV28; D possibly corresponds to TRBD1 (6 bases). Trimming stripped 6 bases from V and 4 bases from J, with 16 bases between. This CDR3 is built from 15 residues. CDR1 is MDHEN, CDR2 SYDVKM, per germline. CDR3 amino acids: CASRFGGGRGNTIYF. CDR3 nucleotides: TGTGCCAGCAGGTTCGGCGGGGGGCGCGGAAACACCATATATTTT.

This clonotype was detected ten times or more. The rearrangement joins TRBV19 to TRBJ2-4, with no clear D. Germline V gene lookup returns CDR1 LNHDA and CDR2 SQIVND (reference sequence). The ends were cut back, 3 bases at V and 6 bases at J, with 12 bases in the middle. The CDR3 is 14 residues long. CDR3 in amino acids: CASSMADLPNIQYF. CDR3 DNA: TGTGCCAGTAGTATGGCGGACCTTCCAAACATTCAGTACTTC.

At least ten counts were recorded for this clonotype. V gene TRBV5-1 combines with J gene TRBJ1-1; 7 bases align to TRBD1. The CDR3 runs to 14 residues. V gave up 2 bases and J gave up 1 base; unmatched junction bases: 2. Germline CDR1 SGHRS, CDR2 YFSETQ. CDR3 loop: CASSLYRGNTEAFF. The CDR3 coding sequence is TGCGCCAGCAGCTTATACAGGGGGAACACTGAAGCTTTCTTT.

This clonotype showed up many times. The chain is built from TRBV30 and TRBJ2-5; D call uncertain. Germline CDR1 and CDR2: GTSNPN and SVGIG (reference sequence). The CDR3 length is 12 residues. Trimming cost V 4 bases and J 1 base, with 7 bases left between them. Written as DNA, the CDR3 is TGTGCCTGGACCGAATTCCAAGAGACCCAGTACTTC. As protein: CAWTEFQETQYF.

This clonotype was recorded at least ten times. The CDR3 here is CASSYRGMWTEAFF. The CDR3 nucleotides are TGTGCCAGCAGTTATAGGGGAATGTGGACTGAAGCTTTCTTT. The chain employs TRBV6-5 and TRBJ1-1; a weak D match, TRBD1 (5 bases). This CDR3 contains 14 residues. V was clipped by 3 bases and J by 5 bases, with 13 bases between them. Germline assignment: CDR1 MNHEY and CDR2 SVGAGI.

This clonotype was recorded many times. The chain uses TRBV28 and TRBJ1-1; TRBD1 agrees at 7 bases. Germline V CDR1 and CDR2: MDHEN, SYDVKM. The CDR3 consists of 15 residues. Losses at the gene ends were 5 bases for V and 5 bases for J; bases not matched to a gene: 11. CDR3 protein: CASSRVRGGSTEAFF. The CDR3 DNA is TGTGCCAGCAGTCGTGTCAGGGGGGGGAGTACTGAAGCTTTCTTT.

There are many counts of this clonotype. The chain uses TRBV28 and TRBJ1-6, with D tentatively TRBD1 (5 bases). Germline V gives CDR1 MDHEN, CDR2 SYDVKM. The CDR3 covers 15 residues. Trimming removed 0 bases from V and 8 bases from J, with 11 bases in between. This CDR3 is CASSLWGQPDSPLHF. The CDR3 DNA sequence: TGTGCCAGCAGTTTATGGGGGCAGCCCGATTCACCCCTCCACTTT.

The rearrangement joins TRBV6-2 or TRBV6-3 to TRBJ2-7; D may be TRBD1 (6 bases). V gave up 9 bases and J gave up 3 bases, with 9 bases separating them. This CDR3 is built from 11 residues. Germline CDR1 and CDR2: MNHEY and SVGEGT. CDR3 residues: CASKTGYEQYF. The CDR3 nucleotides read TGTGCCAGTAAGACAGGCTACGAGCAGTACTTC.